The entry below describes one T cell receptor beta chain. Its specificity is unknown. The data belong to a study of long-term antiretroviral therapy in people with HIV. Study-level background: The earliest samples predate the 2015 immediate-ART recommendation by about a decade.

General study results and limits: HIV repertoires spanned tighter CDR3 length ranges than controls did. After ART, diversity increased yet remained lower than transplant donor controls.

CDR3 length: 14 residues. Germline assignment: CDR1 LNHDA and CDR2 SQIVND (reference sequence). Unmatched junction bases numbered 5, after V lost 5 bases and J lost 4 bases. The authors ran the immunoSEQ assay, v3.0, at survey level. The repertoire was sequenced with immunoSEQ multiplex PCR; TCRdb's copy has only in-frame clones and lacks some. The table shows over 25,000 clones, with nearly 95% occurring only once. One or more pre-ART and two or more post-ART PBMC samples were available from each donor. The sequence came from a man aged 40-50 years with HIV. This specimen was unsorted PBMCs, taken 6.2 years after starting antiretroviral therapy. V is TRBV19 and J is TRBJ2-1, with 7 bases that match TRBD2. The CDR3 sequence: CASSSGGRYNEQFF. The CDR3, as DNA: TGTGCCAGTAGTTCCGGGGGGAGATACAATGAGCAGTTCTTC.